This TCR beta chain was captured by sequencing in a study of circulating CD8 cells and anti-PD-1 response in melanoma. Overall study: Treatment was intravenous nivolumab at 3 mg/kg every 2 weeks.

On this clonotype itself: Its antigen is not identified.

This CDR3 has 11 residues. CDR1 MDHEN and CDR2 SYDVKM come from the germline V gene. The germline V and J ends were trimmed by 8 bases and 7 bases, with 9 bases remaining between them. Live CD3+CD8+TCRalphabeta+ cells were sorted into four subsets by PD-1 and/or TIGIT. Points from the study as a whole: No tumor material was available, so peptide assays assessed reactivity. PD-1 and DPOS subsets showed similar, higher clonality than DNEG. Subset repertoires were largely private at M1, with under 7% shared.

Each library started from approximately 14 ng of total RNA using the QIAseq Immune Repertoire TCR panel. Each CDR3 protein gets one entry after TCRdb re-called the reads with MiXCR. The sample has some 2,000 distinct CDR3 sequences; about 7.8% are singletons. The sequence derives from a human donor with melanoma. V gene TRBV28 combines with J gene TRBJ2-1, with D unclear. Sample: CD8+ T cells from PBMCs, taken at baseline or after one month of anti-PD-1 therapy (not recorded which). Here the CDR3 DNA reads TGTGCCAGCCCCAATTTGAATGAGCAGTTCTTC. This gives the protein CASPNLNEQFF.